The source of this TCR beta chain is a study of identical twins. Study findings and constraints: With abundant cord blood beta clonotypes, insertions were fewer; memory repertoires showed no such pattern. Partly confounded zero-insertion analyses could result from invariant MAIT and iNKT cells.

This clonotype was seen only a few times. As yet, its antigen is unknown. Germline V CDR1 and CDR2: SGDLS, YYNGEE. V lost 0 bases to trimming and J lost 1 base, with 9 bases between them. This CDR3 is 15 amino acids long. All of the donors were Caucasians in good health. It was template switching that added a universal primer site, and there were unique molecular identifiers on the cDNA. TCRdb analysed the 5' RACE reads with MiXCR anew, one entry per CDR3 protein. The profile shows 1.5 million to 2 million distinct CDR3 sequences, around 33% of them singletons. Sequenced input: cord blood. The chain is built from TRBV9 and TRBJ2-3; the D gene is possibly TRBD1 (5 bases). The receptor comes from a newborn girl in good health. The CDR3 is CASSVVVGGTDTQYF. The DNA of the CDR3 is TGTGCCAGCAGCGTAGTGGTAGGGGGCACAGATACGCAGTATTTT.